Each of the 28 T cell receptor beta chains below was sequenced from the same sample in a study of CD8+ T cells in alopecia areata. Treatment here: oral pan-JAK inhibitor, 5-10 mg twice daily. As the sequencing template, cDNA was produced by extracting RNA and reverse transcribing it. Using immunoSEQ multiplex PCR, the repertoire was profiled, and TCRdb retains in-frame clones only, with some absent. The sample yields more than 200,000 clones, around two fifths seen once. The specimen was CD4+ T cells sorted from blood, collected at roughly week 38, from a patient treated with tofacitinib. Receptors originate from a human donor with alopecia areata.

This clone was detected ten times or more. The V call is TRBV7-2, the J call TRBJ1-2, with D perhaps TRBD1 (6 bases). The CDR3 runs to 16 residues. Germline V gene lookup returns CDR1 SGHTA and CDR2 FQGNSA. V was cut by 2 bases and J by 5 bases, with 18 bases left in between. In DNA form, the CDR3 reads TGTGCCAGCAGCTTAAGTCCCCGGGGGCCATCTTATGGCTACACCTTC. Protein product: CASSLSPRGPSYGYTF.

This clone was found once. The V and J genes are TRBV4-2 and TRBJ2-5; D ambiguous. The CDR3 is 13 residues long. The germline gives CDR1 LGHNA, CDR2 YNFKEQ. With 2 bases removed from V and 5 bases from J, the gap between germline ends came to 9 bases. The DNA for the CDR3 is TGTGCCAGCAGCCAATCGGCTCGGGAGACCCAGTACTTC. Translation gives CASSQSARETQYF.

This clone occurred once. The chain couples TRBV7-3 to TRBJ2-3, with 9 bases fitting TRBD2. The length of the CDR3 is 16 residues. J was trimmed by 0 bases and V by 2 bases; bases with no gene match: 3. Per the germline V gene, CDR1 is SGHTA and CDR2 is FQGTGA. The CDR3 spells CASSLGTSRSTDTQYF. The CDR3 nucleotides read TGTGCCAGCAGCTTAGGGACTAGCCGAAGCACAGATACGCAGTATTTT.

The chain links TRBV6-5 to TRBJ1-1; no firm D call. The V gene's germline CDR1 is MNHEY and CDR2 SVGAGI. This CDR3 has 15 residues. Trimming cost V 6 bases and J 7 bases, with 21 bases left between them. CDR3 residues: CASRTNQIRDSEAFF. The CDR3 coding sequence is TGTGCCAGCAGAACTAACCAGATCCGGGATAGTGAAGCTTTCTTT.

The rearrangement links TRBV29-1 to TRBJ2-3; 13 bases line up with TRBD2. Germline assignment: CDR1 SQVTM and CDR2 ANQGSEA. The junction had 6 bases not matched to a gene; V was cut back by 7 bases and J by 2 bases. This CDR3 is built from 15 residues. CDR3 sequence reads: CSAVGLAGYTDTQYF. CDR3 nucleotides: TGCAGCGCCGTGGGACTAGCGGGATACACAGATACGCAGTATTTT.

This clone was seen a few times. The chain employs TRBV6-6 and TRBJ1-1; weak D call: TRBD1 (6 bases). This CDR3 is built from 13 residues. Trimming shortened V by 10 bases and J by 1 base, and 13 bases separated the two germline ends. The germline V gene encodes CDR1 MNHNY and CDR2 SVGAGI (reference sequence). The CDR3 region is CATSGTPNTEAFF. CDR3 bases: TGTGCCACCTCCGGGACACCGAACACTGAAGCTTTCTTT.

In its sample, this clone was seen a few times. The chain carries TRBV25-1 and TRBJ2-4; D gene uncertain. V was pared by 2 bases and J by 0 bases, with 2 bases between. Germline lookup yields CDR1 MGHDK and CDR2 SYGVNS. This CDR3 contains 13 residues. The CDR3 DNA sequence: TGTGCCAGCAGTGAAGTAGCCAAAAACATTCAGTACTTC. This gives the protein CASSEVAKNIQYF.

In its sample, this clone was seen many times. Other DNA sequences in the sample encode the same CDR3. The chain joins TRBV28 to TRBJ1-2; D gene unclear. The V end was cut by 1 base, the J end by 1 base, with 10 bases between. The CDR3 consists of 15 residues. Germline V CDR1 and CDR2: MDHEN, SYDVKM. The CDR3 nucleotides are TGTGCCAGCAGTTTATCCCCCCGGAATAACTATGGCTACACCTTC. It translates to CASSLSPRNNYGYTF.

The chain couples TRBV25-1 to TRBJ2-5; D gene uncertain. Judging by the DNA end, TRBJ2-7 fits better; the J call may be wrong. The germline V gene encodes CDR1 MGHDK and CDR2 SYGVNS. This CDR3 comprises 13 residues. The CDR3 protein is CASQGFGQNEQYF. CDR3 coding DNA: TGTGCCAGCCAAGGCTTCGGCCAAAACGAGCAGTACTTC.

The chain couples TRBV29-1 to TRBJ2-1, with 8 nucleotides matching TRBD2. V lost 5 bases to trimming and J lost 0 bases; unmatched junction nucleotides: 3. The CDR3 is made up of 14 amino acids. CDR1 is SQVTM and CDR2 is ANQGSEA in the germline V gene. The CDR3 DNA is TGCAGCGTTCTAGCGGGTTTCTCCTACAATGAGCAGTTCTTC. Its translation: CSVLAGFSYNEQFF.

The gene calls are TRBV5-1 and TRBJ2-1; the match to TRBD2 covers 7 bases. The CDR3 spans 17 residues. CDR1 and CDR2 (germline): SGHRS, YFSETQ. The V and J ends lost 7 bases and 5 bases, in that order; junction bases with no gene match: 18. The CDR3 spells CASSPLGRASGNNEQFF. DNA of the CDR3: TGCGCCAGCTCCCCCCTAGGGAGAGCTAGCGGAAACAATGAGCAGTTCTTC.

The sample holds a few counts of this clone. The J gene is TRBJ2-1, the V gene TRBV6-1, with D possibly being TRBD1 (6 bases). Germline-derived CDR1 and CDR2 are MNHNS and SASEGT. V lost 4 bases, J lost 2 bases, and 6 bases lay in between. This CDR3 has 13 amino acids. CDR3: CASSGQAYNEQFF. CDR3 sequence (DNA): TGTGCCAGCAGTGGACAGGCCTACAATGAGCAGTTCTTC.

The gene calls are TRBV29-1 and TRBJ2-4; the match to TRBD2 covers 11 bases. Germline CDR1 reads SQVTM; CDR2 reads ANQGSEA. This CDR3 has 12 residues. With 7 bases clipped from V and 6 bases from J, the junction kept 2 bases outside the gene matches. CDR3 DNA sequence: TGCAGCGCCGGGACTAGCGGAAACATTCAGTACTTC. It yields the protein CSAGTSGNIQYF.

In this sample, this clone turned up a few times. The V gene is TRBV5-6, the J gene TRBJ2-2; D perhaps matches TRBD1 (6 bases). Trimming cost V 0 bases and J 4 bases, with 10 bases left between them. The CDR3 runs to 15 residues. Germline-derived CDR1 and CDR2 are SGHDT and YYEEEE. CDR3 nucleotide sequence: TGTGCCAGCAGCTTGGGGATAGGGGGCACCGGGGAGCTGTTTTTT. This translates into CASSLGIGGTGELFF.

The chain combines TRBV4-3 with TRBJ2-5, with 8 bases fitting TRBD2. J gave up 1 base and V 0 bases, and 4 bases lay outside the gene matches. Looked up from germline, CDR1 is LGHNA and CDR2 is YSLEER. CDR3 length: 16 amino acids. The CDR3 DNA reads as TGCGCCAGCAGCCAAGAAGGTACTAGCGGCCAAGAGACCCAGTACTTC. The encoded protein is CASSQEGTSGQETQYF.

The J gene is TRBJ2-3, the V gene TRBV11-2, with D possibly being TRBD2 (6 bases). Germline loops: CDR1 SGHAT, CDR2 FQNNGV. This CDR3 is 14 amino acids long. V gave up 5 bases and J gave up 8 bases, with 17 bases separating them. For the CDR3, the DNA is TGTGCCAGCAGCCCCAGTGAGTCGCGGGGTACGCAGTATTTT. Translation: CASSPSESRGTQYF.

This clone showed up just a few times. V usage is TRBV19 and J usage is TRBJ1-3; tentative D call: TRBD1 (6 bases). V was cut by 5 bases and J by 4 bases, with 15 bases left in between. The CDR3 contains 15 residues. CDR1 is LNHDA, CDR2 SQIVND, per germline (reference sequence). The DNA for the CDR3 is TGTGCCAGTAGTGCCCAGACAGGTGGCGGAAACACCATATATTTT. Amino acids: CASSAQTGGGNTIYF.

This sequence joins TRBV2 and TRBJ2-1; TRBD2 agrees at 9 bases. V dropped 10 bases and J dropped 2; count of bases not matched to a gene: 3. Germline assignment: CDR1 SNHLY and CDR2 FYNNEI. This CDR3 comprises 13 residues. The CDR3 DNA is TGTGCCACTCGGACTAGCGCCTACAATGAGCAGTTCTTC. As protein: CATRTSAYNEQFF. Full variable domain (rest looked up from reference TRBV2 and TRBJ2-1): EPEVTQTPSHQVTQMGQEVILRCVPISNHLYFYWYRQILGQKVEFLVSFYNNEISEKSEIFDDQFSVERPDGSNFTLKIRSTKLEDSAMYFCATRTSAYNEQFFGPGTRLTVL.

This clone has more than one count but fewer than ten. The V and J genes are TRBV9 and TRBJ2-2, with 8 bases aligning to TRBD1. The CDR3 runs 14 residues. Germline loops: CDR1 SGDLS, CDR2 YYNGEE. Trimming removed 4 bases from V and 5 bases from J; junction bases left unmatched: 4. The CDR3 protein is CASSHRTGTGELFF. For the CDR3, the DNA is TGTGCCAGCAGCCATAGGACAGGGACCGGGGAGCTGTTTTTT.

The chain carries TRBV30 and TRBJ1-1; 9 nucleotides line up with TRBD1. Per germline, CDR1 GTSNPN and CDR2 SVGIG (reference sequence). J lost 7 bases, V lost 2 bases, and 2 bases had no gene match. This CDR3 is built from 12 residues. CDR3: CAWSPGQGEAFF. The CDR3, as DNA: TGTGCCTGGAGTCCGGGACAGGGTGAAGCTTTCTTT.

The V and J genes are TRBV11-1 and TRBJ2-1, with D possibly TRBD1 on 6 matching bases. The CDR3 is 12 residues long. With 5 bases removed from V and 12 bases from J, the gap between germline ends came to 14 bases. Germline V lookup: CDR1 SGHAT, CDR2 FQDESV (reference sequence). The CDR3 DNA is TGTGCCAGCAGCCAGGACAGAGAAGGGCAGTTCTTC. Protein: CASSQDREGQFF.

The gene calls are TRBV28 and TRBJ2-5; D could derive from TRBD1 or TRBD2 (5 bases each). From germline, CDR1 is MDHEN and CDR2 SYDVKM. The CDR3 spans 19 residues. V was pared by 6 bases and J by 2 bases, with 28 bases between. This chain's CDR3 is CASSYARWVTRGDQETQYF. The CDR3 DNA reads as TGTGCCAGCAGCTACGCCCGCTGGGTAACAAGAGGGGATCAAGAGACCCAGTACTTC.

This chain uses TRBV11-2 with TRBJ1-5, with D unresolved. CDR3 size: 13 residues. The V end was cut by 3 bases, the J end by 6 bases, with 9 bases between. Germline lookup yields CDR1 SGHAT and CDR2 FQNNGV. The CDR3 coding sequence is TGTGCCAGCAGCTTGTCCCGAACTCAGCCCCAGCATTTT. Translation gives CASSLSRTQPQHF.

The sample holds one count of this clone. The rearrangement joins TRBV5-1 to TRBJ2-1; perhaps TRBD1 as D (5 bases). The CDR3 consists of 15 residues. Germline V gene sequence: CDR1 SGHRS, CDR2 YFSETQ. V gave up 4 bases and J gave up 5 bases, with 16 bases separating them. CDR3 amino acids: CASSPTVVVNNEQFF. Written as DNA, the CDR3 is TGCGCCAGCAGCCCGACAGTAGTCGTAAACAATGAGCAGTTCTTC.

This clone was seen a handful of times. The chain links TRBV7-9 to TRBJ2-1, with 9 bases matching TRBD2. There are 18 residues in the CDR3. In germline, CDR1 is SEHNR, CDR2 FQNEAQ (reference sequence). The junction had 17 bases not matched to a gene; V was cut back by 5 bases and J by 6 bases. The CDR3 DNA reads TGTGCCAGCAGCACACAGCGGGGGCGGGAGGGCCGAGGCAATGAGCAGTTCTTC. Translated, it gives CASSTQRGREGRGNEQFF.

This chain connects TRBV5-1 to TRBJ2-7, with TRBD1 as a possible D gene (5 bases). V shed 1 base and J shed 7 bases, with 21 bases lying between them. Germline V gene data show CDR1 as SGHRS and CDR2 as YFSETQ. CDR3 length equals 16 residues. CDR3 region: CASSLYGQPPLREQYF. The CDR3 DNA sequence: TGCGCCAGCAGCTTGTACGGACAACCCCCCCTCAGGGAGCAGTACTTC.

The chain links TRBV29-1 to TRBJ1-1; 7 bases line up with TRBD1. Germline CDR1 is SQVTM and CDR2 is ANQGSEA. The CDR3 sequence is 12 residues long. The junction had 1 base not matched to a gene; V was cut back by 6 bases and J by 0 bases. This chain's CDR3 is CSVRGLNTEAFF. The CDR3 nucleotides are TGCAGCGTGAGGGGGCTGAACACTGAAGCTTTCTTT.

The rearrangement joins TRBV6-6 to TRBJ2-6, with D possibly called TRBD1 or TRBD2 (5 bases each). In germline, CDR1 is MNHNY, CDR2 SVGAGI (reference sequence). This CDR3 comprises 16 residues. Trimming took off 7 bases at V and 0 bases at J, with 13 bases between the two ends. DNA for the CDR3: TGTGCCAGCATCCCGGGACGGATCTCTGGGGCCAACGTCCTGACTTTC. Protein sequence: CASIPGRISGANVLTF.